One sample yielded the 13 T cell receptor beta chains listed below, sequenced in a study of beta chain features in type 1 diabetes. Findings and limits, study-wide: TCRB CDR3s were moderately but significantly shorter in Type 1 diabetes patients in all four CD4+ subsets.

Sequencing targeted expressed TCRB transcripts, as all isolated RNA had been reverse transcribed. This table comes from immunoSEQ multiplex PCR, and its TCRdb copy is limited to in-frame clones, with some not included. The profile shows some 27,000 clones, 65% of them singletons. No antigens are known for them. The sequenced sample was Tregs from blood. Source of these receptors: a woman aged 30 to 39 with type 1 diabetes.

The J gene is TRBJ1-4, the V gene TRBV7-9; D not resolved. Germline lookup yields CDR1 SEHNR and CDR2 FQNEAQ (reference sequence). V was trimmed by 8 bases and J by 7 bases, leaving 14 bases between them. The CDR3 loop spans 13 amino acids. This CDR3 reads CASARSLGEKLFF. CDR3 nucleotides: TGTGCCAGCGCCAGGTCTCTTGGTGAAAAACTGTTTTTT.

There are a few counts of this clone. The chain couples TRBV7-3 to TRBJ2-2; 7 positions agree with TRBD1. The germline gives CDR1 SGHTA, CDR2 FQGTGA. The CDR3 consists of 14 residues. V gave up 4 bases and J gave up 5 bases; unmatched junction bases: 4. The CDR3: CASSSGQRTGELFF. CDR3 sequence (DNA): TGTGCCAGCAGCTCGGGACAGCGGACCGGGGAGCTGTTTTTT.

This chain connects TRBV7-3 to TRBJ2-7; 14 nucleotides agree with TRBD2. The V and J ends lost 4 bases and 7 bases, in that order; junction bases with no gene match: 6. Germline assignment: CDR1 SGHTA and CDR2 FQGTGA. The CDR3 runs 15 residues. In DNA form, the CDR3 reads TGTGCCAGCAGCTCGCTGGGACTAGCGGGAGAAGAGCAGTACTTC. It yields the protein CASSSLGLAGEEQYF. Combining the CDR3 with reference TRBV7-3 and TRBJ2-7 gives the whole variable domain GAGVSQTPSNKVTEKGKYVELRCDPISGHTALYWYRQSLGQGPEFLIYFQGTGAADDSGLPNDRFFAVRPEGSVSTLKIQRTERGDSAVYLCASSSLGLAGEEQYFGPGTRLTVT.

The rearrangement uses TRBV5-1 and TRBJ2-1, with TRBD2 matching over 11 bases. Trimming at V came to 4 bases and at J to 7 bases, leaving 7 bases not matched to a gene. From germline, CDR1 is SGHRS and CDR2 YFSETQ. The CDR3 length is 15 residues. The CDR3 here is CASSILAGVANEQFF. The CDR3 nucleotides read TGCGCCAGCAGCATACTAGCGGGAGTCGCGAATGAGCAGTTCTTC.

V and J are TRBV7-8 and TRBJ1-2; 7 bases fit TRBD1. V was clipped by 4 bases and J by 2 bases; unmatched bases: 4. Looked up from germline, CDR1 is SGHVS and CDR2 is FQNEAQ. CDR3 length: 14 residues. The CDR3 is CASSYTGQNYGYTF. In DNA form, the CDR3 reads TGTGCCAGCAGCTACACGGGACAGAACTATGGCTACACCTTC.

The rearrangement joins TRBV5-1 to TRBJ2-1, with unresolved D. With 0 bases removed from V and 9 bases from J, the gap between germline ends came to 13 bases. CDR1 and CDR2 (germline): SGHRS, YFSETQ. The length of the CDR3 is 14 residues. The CDR3 loop reads CASSLVPSRSEQFF. The CDR3 DNA reads as TGCGCCAGCAGCTTGGTGCCTAGTCGCAGTGAGCAGTTCTTC.

The rearrangement links TRBV5-1 to TRBJ1-1, with 8 bases aligning to TRBD1. Germline lookup yields CDR1 SGHRS and CDR2 YFSETQ. CDR3 size: 14 residues. With 4 bases clipped from V and 4 bases from J, the junction kept 6 bases outside the gene matches. The CDR3: CASSPGQGSTEAFF. CDR3 sequence (DNA): TGCGCCAGCAGCCCCGGACAGGGTTCCACTGAAGCTTTCTTT.

This clone was counted only a few times. The V and J genes are TRBV5-1 and TRBJ2-5; 7 bases are shared with TRBD1. The J call may be incorrect, as the DNA end agrees better with TRBJ2-7. This CDR3 has 15 amino acids. The germline gives CDR1 SGHRS, CDR2 YFSETQ. The CDR3 coding sequence is TGCGCCAGCAGCTCGGGACAGCTTGCGGCCTACGAGCAGTACTTC. It codes for CASSSGQLAAYEQYF.

DNA of the CDR3: TGTGCCAGCAGTCCGGGACTCTCCTATGGCTACACCTTC. This gives the protein CASSPGLSYGYTF. The chain carries TRBV2 and TRBJ1-2, with D possibly TRBD1 on 5 matching bases. CDR1 SNHLY and CDR2 FYNNEI come from the germline V gene. This CDR3 has 13 residues. V was trimmed by 5 bases and J by 4 bases, leaving 11 bases between them.

The rearrangement links TRBV7-8 to TRBJ2-3, with 7 bases fitting TRBD2. Germline V gene data show CDR1 as SGHVS and CDR2 as FQNEAQ. The CDR3 is made up of 15 amino acids. Trimming removed 2 bases from V and 5 bases from J; junction bases left unmatched: 7. The CDR3 sequence is CASSLYLAGEDTQYF. The DNA for the CDR3 is TGTGCCAGCAGCTTATACCTTGCGGGAGAAGATACGCAGTATTTT.

In this sample, this clone turned up a few times. The rearrangement uses TRBV6-5 and TRBJ1-2; D is ambiguous. Germline assignment: CDR1 MNHEY and CDR2 SVGAGI. There are 14 residues in the CDR3. V lost 7 bases and J lost 0, with 12 bases in between. The CDR3 region is CASMAPVANYGYTF. For the CDR3, the DNA is TGTGCCAGCATGGCTCCCGTTGCTAACTATGGCTACACCTTC.

The V and J genes are TRBV6-6 and TRBJ2-2, with D perhaps matching TRBD2 (5 bases). The CDR3 contains 16 residues. V shed 1 base and J shed 5 bases, with 14 bases lying between them. CDR1 and CDR2 from the germline V gene are MNHNY and SVGAGI (reference sequence). CDR3 sequence reads: CASSYWAGTSTGELFF. The CDR3 DNA is TGTGCCAGCAGTTACTGGGCCGGTACTAGTACCGGGGAGCTGTTTTTT.

The chain joins TRBV5-1 to TRBJ2-2; 7 bases match TRBD1. The CDR3 loop spans 16 amino acids. The trim removed 3 bases at V and 0 bases at J, leaving 5 bases unmatched. Germline values: CDR1 SGHRS, CDR2 YFSETQ. The CDR3: CASSSKQGPNTGELFF. The DNA for the CDR3 is TGCGCCAGCAGCTCCAAACAGGGGCCGAACACCGGGGAGCTGTTTTTT.